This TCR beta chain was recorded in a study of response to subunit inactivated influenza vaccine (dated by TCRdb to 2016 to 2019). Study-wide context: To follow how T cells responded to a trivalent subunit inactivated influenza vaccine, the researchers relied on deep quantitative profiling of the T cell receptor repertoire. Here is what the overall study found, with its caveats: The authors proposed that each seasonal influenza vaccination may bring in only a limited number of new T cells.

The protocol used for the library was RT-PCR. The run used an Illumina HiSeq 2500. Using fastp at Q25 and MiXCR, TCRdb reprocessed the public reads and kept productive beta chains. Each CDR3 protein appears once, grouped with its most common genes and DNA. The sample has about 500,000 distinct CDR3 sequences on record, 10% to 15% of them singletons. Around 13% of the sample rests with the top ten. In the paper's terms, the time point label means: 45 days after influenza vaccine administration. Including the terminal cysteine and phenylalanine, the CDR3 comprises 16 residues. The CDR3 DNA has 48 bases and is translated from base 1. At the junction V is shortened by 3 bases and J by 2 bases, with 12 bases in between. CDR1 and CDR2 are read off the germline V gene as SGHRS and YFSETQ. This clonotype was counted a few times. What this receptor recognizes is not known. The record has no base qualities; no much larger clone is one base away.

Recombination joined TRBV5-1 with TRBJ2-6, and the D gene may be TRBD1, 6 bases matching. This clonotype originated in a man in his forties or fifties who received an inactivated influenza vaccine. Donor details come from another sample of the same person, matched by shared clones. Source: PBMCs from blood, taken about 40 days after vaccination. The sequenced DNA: TGCGCCAGCAGCTCTACAGGGAACCCTGGGGCCAACGTCCTGACTTTC. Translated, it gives CASSSTGNPGANVLTF.